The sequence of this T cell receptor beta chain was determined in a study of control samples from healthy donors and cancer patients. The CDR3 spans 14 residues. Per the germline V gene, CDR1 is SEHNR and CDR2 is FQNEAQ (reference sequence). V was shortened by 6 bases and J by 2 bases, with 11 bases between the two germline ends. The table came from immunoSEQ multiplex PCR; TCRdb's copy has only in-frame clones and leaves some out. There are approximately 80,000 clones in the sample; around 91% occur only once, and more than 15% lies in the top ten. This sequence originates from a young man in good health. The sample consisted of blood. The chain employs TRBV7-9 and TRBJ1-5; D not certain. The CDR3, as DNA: TGTGCCAGCAGTCCCGACGGGCGCAATCAGCCCCAGCATTTT. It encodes CASSPDGRNQPQHF.